These 17 T cell receptor beta chains share one sample of origin, sequenced in a study of cytomegalovirus exposure and HLA in healthy donors. The PCR ran on 60 Vbeta and 13 Jbeta primers. Method: immunoSEQ multiplex PCR; TCRdb's copy keeps in-frame clones and lacks some. The sample lists around 60,000 clones; around 75% were seen once. The specimen sequenced was PBMCs. The receptor set was obtained from a man aged 50 to 59 in good health and CMV-seropositive.

This clone was found a few times. The rearrangement joins TRBV5-4 to TRBJ2-1; 8 bases map to TRBD2. The CDR3 sequence is 15 residues long. CDR1 and CDR2 (germline): SGHNT, YYREEE (reference sequence). With 0 bases clipped from V and 7 bases from J, the junction kept 6 bases outside the gene matches. The CDR3 protein is CASSLGRGGQNEQFF. The CDR3 nucleotides read TGTGCCAGCAGCTTGGGTCGGGGGGGCCAGAATGAGCAGTTCTTC.

The genes are TRBV7-2 and TRBJ2-1; 13 nucleotides align to TRBD2. Germline loops: CDR1 SGHTA, CDR2 FQGNSA. Germline trimming cut 5 bases from V and 4 bases from J; bases unmatched to any gene: 5. CDR3 length equals 16 residues. The CDR3 is CASSRGTSGTYNEQFF. The CDR3 region has the DNA TGTGCCAGCAGCCGAGGGACTAGCGGGACGTACAATGAGCAGTTCTTC.

This CDR3 is CASSLERDRLGTEAFF. CDR3 sequence (DNA): TGTGCCAGCAGCTTAGAGCGGGACAGGTTGGGCACTGAAGCTTTCTTT. The genes are TRBV11-2 and TRBJ1-1, with 8 bases matching TRBD1. The V segment lost 0 bases and the J segment 4 bases; nucleotides outside the gene matches: 7. This CDR3 is 16 amino acids long. Germline assignment: CDR1 SGHAT and CDR2 FQNNGV.

The gene calls are TRBV12-5 and TRBJ2-7; 8 positions agree with TRBD2. CDR1 is LGHNT and CDR2 is FRNRAP in the germline V gene. CDR3 size: 16 residues. The J segment lost 5 bases and the V segment lost 2 bases, leaving 11 bases of the junction unmatched. The CDR3 DNA follows: TGTGCTAGTGGTTTGTATTCAGGTAGCGGGACACACGAGCAGTACTTC. Translating gives CASGLYSGSGTHEQYF.

This sequence joins TRBV19 and TRBJ2-1, with D perhaps TRBD2 (6 bases). CDR1 is LNHDA, CDR2 SQIVND, per germline (reference sequence). CDR3 size: 15 residues. Trimming pared 1 base from V and 2 bases from J, leaving 9 bases between. CDR3 coding DNA: TGTGCCAGTAGTATAGGCGGGGTGGCCTACAATGAGCAGTTCTTC. This sequence encodes CASSIGGVAYNEQFF. Variable domain in full (rest from reference TRBV19 and TRBJ2-1): DGGITQSPKYLFRKEGQNVTLSCEQNLNHDAMYWYRQDPGQGLRLIYYSQIVNDFQKGDIAEGYSVSREKKESFPLTVTSAQKNPTAFYLCASSIGGVAYNEQFFGPGTRLTVL.

This chain connects TRBV6-6 to TRBJ2-3; D gene uncertain. The CDR3 has 12 amino acids. Trimming shortened V by 2 bases and J by 6 bases, and 6 bases separated the two germline ends. Germline-derived CDR1 and CDR2 are MNHNY and SVGAGI (reference sequence). The CDR3 is CASSYALDTQYF. CDR3 DNA sequence: TGTGCCAGCAGTTACGCGTTGGATACGCAGTATTTT.

This clone was observed a few times. The chain carries TRBV5-5 and TRBJ2-1; TRBD2 matches 12 bases. The germline V gene has CDR1 SGHKS and CDR2 YYEKEE (reference sequence). The CDR3 loop spans 18 amino acids. After removal of 3 bases from V and 6 bases from J, the junction contained 13 bases not matched to a gene. This CDR3 reads CASSSTSGSPRFANEQFF. The CDR3 DNA sequence: TGTGCCAGCAGCTCGACTAGCGGGAGCCCACGCTTTGCCAATGAGCAGTTCTTC.

The table lists this clone with a few counts. The chain combines TRBV7-3 with TRBJ2-3; perhaps TRBD1 as D (5 bases). V lost 2 bases to trimming and J lost 6 bases, with 12 bases between them. This CDR3 spans 14 amino acids. Germline-derived CDR1 and CDR2 are SGHTA and FQGTGA. The CDR3: CASSLGGALDTQYF. The CDR3 nucleotides are TGTGCCAGCAGCTTAGGTGGGGCGTTGGATACGCAGTATTTT.

The rearrangement joins TRBV19 to TRBJ1-1, with a possible D match to TRBD1 (5 bases). The V gene's germline CDR1 is LNHDA and CDR2 SQIVND (reference sequence). Between the trimmed V and J ends, which lost 6 bases and 10 bases, there was a span of 18 bases. The CDR3 is 13 amino acids. CDR3 bases: TGTGCCAGTAGGGATCCGGGGGGTCAGGGAGCTTTCTTT. Translating gives CASRDPGGQGAFF.

The chain is built from TRBV2 and TRBJ2-3, with D possibly TRBD1 on 6 matching bases. The CDR3 contains 15 residues. Deletions cut 3 bases from V and 2 bases from J, with 12 bases between. Per germline, CDR1 SNHLY and CDR2 FYNNEI. The CDR3 region is CASSEGRGYTDTQYF. In DNA, the CDR3 is TGTGCCAGCAGTGAGGGCAGGGGATACACAGATACGCAGTATTTT. Using reference TRBV2 and TRBJ2-3 for the parts outside the CDR3, the full variable domain is EPEVTQTPSHQVTQMGQEVILRCVPISNHLYFYWYRQILGQKVEFLVSFYNNEISEKSEIFDDQFSVERPDGSNFTLKIRSTKLEDSAMYFCASSEGRGYTDTQYFGPGTRLTVL.

The chain employs TRBV7-8 and TRBJ1-1; 9 nucleotides align to TRBD1. V shed 3 bases, J shed 6 bases, and the junction held 14 bases outside the gene matches. This CDR3 is 17 amino acids long. Germline CDR1 reads SGHVS; CDR2 reads FQNEAQ. CDR3 in amino acids: CASSFPPWNDRGAEAFF. CDR3 sequence (DNA): TGTGCCAGCAGCTTTCCCCCCTGGAATGACAGGGGGGCTGAAGCTTTCTTT.

The genes are TRBV11-2 and TRBJ1-3; D not resolved. CDR1 SGHAT and CDR2 FQNNGV come from the germline V gene. The CDR3 sequence is 14 residues long. Trimming pared 2 bases from V and 2 bases from J, leaving 7 bases between. The DNA for the CDR3 is TGTGCCAGCAGCTTAAGCCAAGCTGGAAACACCATATATTTT. Translated, it gives CASSLSQAGNTIYF.

The rearrangement joins TRBV6-6 to TRBJ2-5; 7 bases agree with TRBD2. This CDR3 contains 16 residues. Trimming removed 0 bases from V and 4 bases from J; junction bases left unmatched: 8. CDR1 and CDR2 (germline): MNHNY, SVGAGI (reference sequence). CDR3: CASSYSIGGGGETQYF. As DNA, the CDR3 is TGTGCCAGCAGTTACTCGATAGGCGGGGGTGGAGAGACCCAGTACTTC.

The gene calls are TRBV19 and TRBJ1-1, with a weak D call TRBD1 (6 bases). Trimming took off 7 bases at V and 3 bases at J, with 21 bases between the two ends. CDR3 size: 16 residues. Per the germline V gene, CDR1 is LNHDA and CDR2 is SQIVND (reference sequence). CDR3 DNA: TGTGCCAGTATGAACAGGGAGGGAGGGCGGGACACTGAAGCTTTCTTT. Residues: CASMNREGGRDTEAFF.

The rearrangement links TRBV10-3 to TRBJ1-2; 10 bases align to TRBD1. The junction had 6 bases not matched to a gene; V was cut back by 4 bases and J by 4 bases. The CDR3 totals 15 residues. Germline CDR1 ENHRY, CDR2 SYGVKD. CDR3 region: CAISVGQGFGYGYTF. Written as DNA, the CDR3 is TGTGCCATCAGTGTGGGACAGGGGTTTGGCTATGGCTACACCTTC.

V usage is TRBV11-1 and J usage is TRBJ1-1; 8 positions match TRBD1. Germline trimming cut 4 bases from V and 4 bases from J; bases unmatched to any gene: 5. The germline gives CDR1 SGHAT, CDR2 FQDESV (reference sequence). CDR3 length equals 14 residues. CDR3: CASSSGGAITEAFF. Here the CDR3 DNA reads TGTGCCAGCAGCTCAGGGGGCGCGATCACTGAAGCTTTCTTT.

Only a few counts were recorded for this clone. The gene calls are TRBV6-7 and TRBJ1-1; D remains ambiguous. TRBV6-7 is known as an ORF, though its function is uncertain. V was clipped by 2 bases and J by 1 base, with 8 bases between them. CDR3 length: 14 residues. CDR3 nucleotide sequence: TGTGCCAGCAGTTACGCTATGAGGAACACTGAAGCTTTCTTT. It encodes CASSYAMRNTEAFF.